What follows is one T cell receptor beta chain and its context. The sample is drawn from a study of CD8 T cells in Susac syndrome. The CDR3 is 15 residues long. V was cut by 5 bases and J by 0 bases, with 12 bases left in between. Reverse transcription of about 0.5 to 1 ug RNA was carried out with random hexamers. Multiplex immunoSEQ PCR targeted 54 Vbeta and 13 Jbeta TCR beta segments. TCRdb redid the calling of the immunoSEQ multiplex PCR reads with MiXCR, one entry per CDR3 protein. In the table there are over 100,000 distinct CDR3 sequences, roughly 90% of which are singletons. The V and J genes are TRBV12-3 or TRBV12-4 and TRBJ2-3, with unresolved D. Sequenced material: CD8+ T cells from PBMCs. This TCR was recovered from a human donor in good health. In DNA, the CDR3 is TGTGCCAGCAGTAGGTTTAAGGTTAGCACAGATACGCAGTATTTT. Its translation is CASSRFKVSTDTQYF.